Below, 7 T cell receptor beta chains from the same sample are listed, as sequenced in a study of CD8+ T cells in alopecia areata (dated by TCRdb to the late 2010s). What this sample's time point label stands for: around 4 weeks on oral tofacitinib. Interpreted using the paper, the treatment or condition label stands for: oral pan-JAK inhibitor, 5-10 mg twice daily. The receptor library was made with the immunoSEQ multiplex PCR assay. RNA was extracted from all samples and reverse transcribed into cDNA, which served as template for TCR sequencing. The source is immuneACCESS, and TCRdb retained only in-frame sequences with V and J called. Part of the clones is not carried over; for the studies checked, unresolved V genes explain less than half of this, and the remainder is unexplained. For this sample the table gives 200,000 to 250,000 clones, of which 50% to 60% were detected only once. The ten largest account for roughly 1.6% of the sample.

The material sequenced was CD4+ T cells sorted from blood, taken at week 4, from a patient treated with tofacitinib. The receptors shown here come from a human donor with alopecia areata.

The chain combines TRBV5-1 with TRBJ2-1; no clear D. There are 15 residues in the CDR3. CDR1 and CDR2 from the germline V gene are SGHRS and YFSETQ. The germline V and J ends were trimmed by 2 bases and 7 bases, with 16 bases remaining between them. CDR3 nucleotides: TGCGCCAGCAGCTTCACCGCGCGATCGGAAAATGAGCAGTTCTTC. Translated: CASSFTARSENEQFF.

This chain connects TRBV30 to TRBJ1-4; D ambiguous. V was clipped by 2 bases and J by 0 bases, with 13 bases between them. Germline CDR1 is GTSNPN and CDR2 is SVGIG (reference sequence). This CDR3 is built from 16 residues. CDR3 in amino acids: CAWSTSVSATNEKLFF. Written as DNA, the CDR3 is TGTGCCTGGAGTACGAGTGTATCAGCAACTAATGAAAAACTGTTTTTT.

The V and J genes are TRBV7-2 and TRBJ2-1, with a tentative D call TRBD2 (6 bases). In germline, CDR1 is SGHTA, CDR2 FQGNSA. Trimming pared 1 base from V and 7 bases from J, leaving 20 bases between. The CDR3 is 17 amino acids. CDR3 sequence reads: CASSLVGSSGGLNEQFF. Here the CDR3 DNA reads TGTGCCAGCAGCTTAGTAGGTAGTAGCGGAGGTCTAAATGAGCAGTTCTTC.

The V call is TRBV30, the J call TRBJ1-1; TRBD1 is a possible D gene (5 bases). Trimming pared 3 bases from V and 3 bases from J, leaving 11 bases between. The CDR3 is made up of 13 amino acids. Germline V gene lookup returns CDR1 GTSNPN and CDR2 SVGIG (reference sequence). The CDR3 DNA sequence: TGTGCCTGGAGCCCCGGAGGGGACACTGAAGCTTTCTTT. Encoded protein: CAWSPGGDTEAFF.

CDR3 in DNA: TGTGCCTGGAGCGTGAACAGGGGGATTAGCAATCAGCCCCAGCATTTT. Amino acid sequence: CAWSVNRGISNQPQHF. The chain employs TRBV30 and TRBJ1-5; 8 bases match TRBD1. This CDR3 is 16 amino acids long. The junction had 7 bases not matched to a gene; V was cut back by 3 bases and J by 0 bases. Germline loops: CDR1 GTSNPN, CDR2 SVGIG (reference sequence).

The V gene is TRBV14, the J gene TRBJ2-7; weak D call: TRBD1 (5 bases). There are 15 residues in the CDR3. Germline CDR1 and CDR2: SGHDN and FVKESK. V was clipped by 0 bases and J by 4 bases, with 13 bases between them. This CDR3 is CASSQDIGRVYEQYF. Here the CDR3 DNA reads TGTGCCAGCAGCCAAGATATCGGCAGGGTGTACGAGCAGTACTTC.

This rearrangement joins TRBV19 to TRBJ1-5, with 8 nucleotides matching TRBD1. This CDR3 comprises 13 residues. Unmatched junction bases numbered 5, after V lost 11 bases and J lost 2 bases. CDR1 is LNHDA, CDR2 SQIVND, per germline (reference sequence). The CDR3 sequence: CASSTGGNQPQHF. CDR3 DNA sequence: TGTGCCTCCTCGACAGGGGGCAATCAGCCCCAGCATTTT.